This T cell receptor beta chain was captured by sequencing in a study of blood T cells in healthy people across ages (dated by TCRdb to the mid-2010s). Some background on the complete study: In model experiments, template switching captured about one uniquely barcoded TCR beta cDNA molecule for every two T cells. The donors were divided into four age groups: young (average about 15 years), middle-aged (about 40), aged (62) and long-lived (more than 75). Age-related changes in TCR beta repertoire diversity were measured in the study by deep sequencing normalized with unique cDNA molecular identifiers. Two additional independent replicas of 1 million unique cDNA reads from the same blood draw were analyzed for two donors (one aged 18 to 30 and one aged 80 or older). What the work shows at the level of the full study, not this receptor alone: Estimates of total diversity based on one million sequenced T cells were considered lower bounds and underestimates. Since profiling was done on bulk unsorted PBMCs, naive and antigen-experienced compartments could not be conclusively compared. There was a strong correlation between observed TCR beta diversity and the percentage of naive T cells measured by flow cytometry. Compared with the aged group, the long-lived group had more naive CD4+ T cells, fewer expanded clones and increased TCR diversity, suggesting age selection. The CMV infection status of donors was not known, potentially confounding age-related changes in expanded clonotypes. As age increased, observed TCR beta diversity per million T cells dropped in a roughly linear way, and a significant reduction was already evident by age approximately 40.

The donors were roughly 38 Caucasian individuals from Russia, aged about 6 to 95 years, who were systemically healthy. Ten milliliters of peripheral blood were drawn from each donor into EDTA-treated Vacutainer tubes. Ficoll-Paque density-gradient centrifugation was used to isolate PBMCs, with at least 7 million per sample. Total RNA was extracted from PBMCs with Trizol reagent, with at least 5 micrograms obtained per sample. For every donor, flow cytometry on a PBMC aliquot measured the percentage of naive CD45RAhigh/CD27high T cells. Library generation was performed with 5' RACE. This sample was sequenced with an Illumina HiSeq 2500. The second PCR ran for roughly 7 to 12 cycles and used a J-beta primer mix along with a sample-barcoded 5' primer. Each TCR beta cDNA molecule received a unique molecular identifier from a template-switch 5' adaptor carrying 12 random nucleotides. At least 3 million CDR3-containing paired-end reads were obtained from each sample. First-strand cDNA synthesis was performed from all RNA using the Mint cDNA synthesis kit, with priming by a TRBC-specific oligonucleotide. Following uracil-DNA glycosylase treatment, a first 18-cycle PCR with universal primers M1SS and BC2_uni_R was performed on all cDNA. The authors' analysis ran thus. Each sample was normalized by randomly selecting 1 million high-quality reads, each carrying a distinct molecular identifier. Reads with shared molecular identifiers were discarded instead of being binned into consensus sequences. MiTCR, run with a Q25 quality threshold and the strictest error-elimination algorithm, handled CDR3 identification, clonotype clustering and error correction. A nonparametric unseen species model using Euler transformation provided a lower-bound estimate of total TCR beta diversity. TCRdb's own reprocessing of the public reads used fastp at Q25 and MiXCR and kept productive beta chains. A single entry per CDR3 protein holds the most common genes and DNA from its merged rows. Here the V and J calls rest on TCRdb's processing, not on the authors' analysis. The sample has under 1,100,000 distinct CDR3 sequences on record, roughly 24% of them singletons. The ten largest clones add up to less than 0.85% of the sample.

For this clonotype: Its antigen specificity is not known. No much larger clone is present one base from it, and per-base qualities are unavailable.

In the germline V gene, CDR1 corresponds to KGHSH and CDR2 to LQKENI. Including cysteine and phenylalanine, the CDR3 has 15 amino acids. The DNA shown is the 45-base CDR3, in frame from base 1. These data are also associated with another study on T cells of mothers and their children. The second study reports: Nine systemically healthy Caucasian individuals served as donors, namely three mothers together with their six children. cDNA synthesis used all of the extracted RNA, with approximately 1.4 ug of RNA in each 15 ul reaction. In the second PCR, sample barcodes and 2-4 random nucleotides were introduced via the M1S primer. Each mother yielded over 9.5 million TCR beta CDR3 reads and each child 2.5 million to 3.5 million reads. Thymic selection similarly shapes TCR recombination output in related and unrelated pairs, with minor effect from inherited differences. Normalized repertoire overlap was always found to be slightly, but never significantly, higher in related mother-child pairs than in unrelated mother-child pairs. No persistent microchimeric T cell clones were found, with a detection sensitivity of roughly 99 clones per million clonotypes. The study used deep NGS to compare TCR beta repertoires of mothers and children, seeking features distinguishing related mother-child pairs from unrelated individuals. Mothers averaged around 43 +/- 4 years of age and children averaged approximately 11 +/- 4 years. After adapters were ligated using NEBNext reagents, the libraries underwent 100+100 nt paired-end sequencing on an Illumina HiSeq 2000. To prevent cross-contamination, the mother and child libraries were prepared one month apart and sequenced in separate runs. Between about 500,000 and 2,100,000 distinct TCR beta clonotypes were identified per donor. Naive TCR beta clonotypes were estimated from low-frequency clonotypes matched to each donor's FACS-determined naive share, without sorting.

The source is a girl aged 2 to 9 in good health. The sample comprised blood. The chain is assembled from TRBV18 and TRBJ2-5; 13 bases in the junction line up with TRBD2. The end of the DNA fits TRBJ2-7 better, so the J call may be wrong. The sequenced DNA: TGTGCCAGCTCAAAAACTAGCGGGGGGGCCAACGAGCAGTACTTC. It is translated as CASSKTSGGANEQYF.